Sequencing of this T cell receptor (beta chain) was carried out in a study of regulatory T cells in long-lasting Graves disease. Across the whole study: Treatment with antithyroid drugs for over 5 years, together with positive TSH receptor antibodies, meant persistent Graves' disease.

The time point is: persistent/refractory GD, antithyroid drugs over 5 years with positive TRAb. The authors made the TCR library using RNA they extracted from PBMCs. The collection involved drawing approximately 9 milliliters of peripheral blood into EDTA tubes. This clonotype was detected many times. Arm-PCR of CDR3 regions with iRepertoire HTBI primers generated TCR beta libraries. Methods used by the authors: Across samples, 50 to 75 TRBV and some 13 TRBJ segments were found. TCRdb reanalysed the multiplex PCR reads using MiXCR and keeps one entry per CDR3 protein. The V and J calls were determined by TCRdb, not by the authors. The data contain 650,000 to 850,000 distinct CDR3 sequences, approximately 31% of them seen just once; the ten biggest clones take up 40% to 55%. The receptor was derived from a female donor with Graves disease. The source was peripheral blood mononuclear cells (PBMCs), collected when the disease was refractory, from a patient treated with antithyroid drugs.

CDR3 DNA sequence: TGTGCCAGCACACCGGACTTTGGCACAGATACGCAGTATTTT. Encoded protein: CASTPDFGTDTQYF. The gene calls are TRBV12-3 or TRBV12-4 and TRBJ2-3, with a tentative D call TRBD2 (5 bases). The CDR3 is 14 residues long. Trimming stripped 7 bases from V and 1 base from J, with 12 bases between.